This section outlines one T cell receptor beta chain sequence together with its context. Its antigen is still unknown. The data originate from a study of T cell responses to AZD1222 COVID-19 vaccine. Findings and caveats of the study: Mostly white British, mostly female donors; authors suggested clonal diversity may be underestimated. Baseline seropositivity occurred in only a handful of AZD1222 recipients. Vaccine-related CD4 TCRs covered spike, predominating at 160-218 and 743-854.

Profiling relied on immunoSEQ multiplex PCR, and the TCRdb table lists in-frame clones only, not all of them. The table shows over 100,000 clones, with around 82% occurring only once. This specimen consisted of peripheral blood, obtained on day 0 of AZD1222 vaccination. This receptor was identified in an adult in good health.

The CDR3 nucleotides read TGTGCCAGCTCACCAGACAGGCTCTATGGCTACACCTTC. This encodes CASSPDRLYGYTF. The J gene is TRBJ1-2, the V gene TRBV18; possible D gene TRBD1, 6 bases. The CDR3 has 13 amino acids. Between the trimmed V and J ends, which lost 2 bases and 4 bases, there was a span of 8 bases. The germline V gene encodes CDR1 KGHSH and CDR2 LQKENI.